The 16 T cell receptor beta chains in this list originate from one sample, sequenced in a study of cytomegalovirus exposure and HLA in healthy donors. 60 Vbeta and 13 Jbeta primers were used in PCR. TCRdb's table, derived via immunoSEQ multiplex PCR, lists solely in-frame clones and lacks some. This table has hundreds of thousands of clones, under 80% appearing once. The sequenced sample consisted of PBMCs. These receptor sequences come from a female donor in good health and CMV-seronegative.

The rearrangement uses TRBV10-3 and TRBJ2-5; 7 nucleotides line up with TRBD2. The CDR3 has 15 amino acids. The germline CDR1 and CDR2 sequences are ENHRY and SYGVKD. With 7 bases clipped from V and 3 bases from J, the junction kept 11 bases outside the gene matches. CDR3 loop: CAITDSGGREETQYF. As DNA, the CDR3 is TGTGCCATCACTGATAGCGGAGGGAGGGAAGAGACCCAGTACTTC.

The chain joins TRBV10-2 to TRBJ2-3; D call uncertain. Germline CDR1 WSHSY, CDR2 SAAADI. With 7 bases removed from V and 2 bases from J, the gap between germline ends came to 7 bases. The CDR3 contains 12 residues. The CDR3 nucleotides are TGCGCCAGCATCGGTAACACAGATACGCAGTATTTT. This gives the protein CASIGNTDTQYF.

This clone was seen only once. This chain joins TRBV5-1 and TRBJ2-5; perhaps TRBD1 as D (6 bases). The ends were cut back, 4 bases at V and 5 bases at J, with 15 bases in the middle. CDR3 length: 14 amino acids. CDR1 is SGHRS, CDR2 YFSETQ, per germline. The CDR3 nucleotides read TGCGCCAGCAGCAACCACAGGGCTGGGGAGACCCAGTACTTC. This encodes CASSNHRAGETQYF. Variable domain in full (rest from reference TRBV5-1 and TRBJ2-5): KAGVTQTPRYLIKTRGQQVTLSCSPISGHRSVSWYQQTPGQGLQFLFEYFSETQRNKGNFPGRFSGRQFSNSRSEMNVSTLELGDSALYLCASSNHRAGETQYFGPGTRLLVL.

The CDR3 sequence: CASSAEAGSSYEQYF. As DNA, the CDR3 is TGCGCCAGCAGCGCCGAGGCGGGGAGCTCCTACGAGCAGTACTTC. This chain links TRBV5-1 with TRBJ2-7, with TRBD2 as a possible D gene (6 bases). The CDR3 has 15 residues. V gave up 4 bases and J gave up 0 bases, with 14 bases separating them. CDR1 and CDR2 from the germline V gene are SGHRS and YFSETQ.

This clone was found a few times. The chain employs TRBV19 and TRBJ1-1; possible D gene TRBD1, 6 bases. Germline CDR1 and CDR2: LNHDA and SQIVND (reference sequence). The CDR3 length is 14 residues. The V gene lost 6 bases and the J gene lost 4 bases, with 15 bases spanning the gap. The CDR3 DNA reads as TGTGCCAGTAGCCTAGAACAGGGCGGCACTGAAGCTTTCTTT. It is translated as CASSLEQGGTEAFF.

This clone showed up just once. This chain connects TRBV2 to TRBJ1-6; weak D call: TRBD1 (6 bases). V lost 0 bases and J 4 bases, leaving 19 bases between the germline ends. The CDR3 runs 19 residues. The V gene's germline CDR1 is SNHLY and CDR2 FYNNEI. DNA of the CDR3: TGTGCCAGCAGTGAAGCAGGGGGATTTGTACAAACTTATAATTCACCCCTCCACTTT. It encodes CASSEAGGFVQTYNSPLHF.

This chain joins TRBV5-6 and TRBJ1-2; D is unresolved. Germline CDR1 and CDR2: SGHDT and YYEEEE. There are 15 residues in the CDR3. V was clipped by 4 bases and J by 8 bases, with 21 bases between them. The CDR3 DNA is TGTGCCAGCAGCCGAAAACCGGGAGCCAACGGGGGCTACACCTTC. Protein sequence: CASSRKPGANGGYTF.

V gene TRBV28 combines with J gene TRBJ1-2; 9 bases are shared with TRBD1. Germline trimming cut 5 bases from V and 4 bases from J; bases unmatched to any gene: 11. Germline values: CDR1 MDHEN, CDR2 SYDVKM. CDR3 length: 16 amino acids. This CDR3 is CASSTPASTGGYGYTF. Written as DNA, the CDR3 is TGTGCCAGCAGTACCCCTGCCTCGACAGGGGGCTATGGCTACACCTTC.

The chain carries TRBV5-1 and TRBJ1-1; D call uncertain. Germline CDR1 SGHRS, CDR2 YFSETQ. V was trimmed by 0 bases and J by 6 bases, leaving 6 bases between them. The CDR3 consists of 12 residues. CDR3 nucleotides: TGCGCCAGCAGCTTGGACAGCCCTGAAGCTTTCTTT. This codes for CASSLDSPEAFF.

The chain joins TRBV10-3 to TRBJ2-3, with TRBD2 identical over 16 bases. Germline CDR1 and CDR2: ENHRY and SYGVKD. Trimming took 3 bases from V and 0 from J; bases not matched to a gene: 12. CDR3 length equals 21 residues. The CDR3, as DNA: TGTGCCATCAGTGAAAGTCTTTCGGGACTAGCGGGAGGGCCAAGCACAGATACGCAGTATTTT. Its translation is CAISESLSGLAGGPSTDTQYF.

The CDR3 DNA is TGTGCCAGCAGTTTGCGCTCGACAGGGGAAGGCTACACCTTC. The encoded protein is CASSLRSTGEGYTF. V usage is TRBV27 and J usage is TRBJ1-2, with 8 positions matching TRBD1. Germline V gene lookup returns CDR1 MNHEY and CDR2 SMNVEV (reference sequence). The V segment lost 3 bases and the J segment 8 bases; nucleotides outside the gene matches: 8. The CDR3 spans 14 residues.

V is TRBV21-1 and J is TRBJ2-7; the table's D call TRBD1 went unverified against the DNA. TRBV21-1 corresponds to a pseudogene. This CDR3 contains 18 residues. The CDR3 bases are TGTGCCAGCAGCAAAGCGCAGAGGGACAGCAACCTCTCCTACGAGCAGTACTTC. Amino acids: CASSKAQRDSNLSYEQYF.

The chain couples TRBV19 to TRBJ1-5; D is ambiguous. V lost 7 bases and J 0 bases, leaving 10 bases between the germline ends. The germline CDR1 and CDR2 sequences are LNHDA and SQIVND (reference sequence). CDR3 length equals 14 residues. The CDR3: CASKGGNSNQPQHF. The CDR3 DNA reads as TGTGCCAGTAAAGGAGGAAATAGCAATCAGCCCCAGCATTTT.

This clone has more than one count but fewer than ten. This chain links TRBV2 with TRBJ1-2, with D perhaps TRBD1 (6 bases). Germline V gives CDR1 SNHLY, CDR2 FYNNEI. CDR3 length equals 14 residues. Deletions cut 2 bases from V and 4 bases from J, with 11 bases between. CDR3 in amino acids: CASSEWTELYGYTF. The CDR3 nucleotides are TGTGCCAGCAGTGAATGGACAGAACTCTATGGCTACACCTTC.

This chain links TRBV4-1 with TRBJ2-3; 10 bases map to TRBD2. The J segment lost 4 bases and the V segment lost 0 bases, leaving 7 bases of the junction unmatched. CDR1 and CDR2 from the germline V gene are MGHRA and YSYEKL. The CDR3 runs to 17 residues. This CDR3 is CASSQESLAGVADTQYF. DNA for the CDR3: TGCGCCAGCAGCCAAGAATCGCTAGCGGGAGTGGCAGATACGCAGTATTTT.

The chain joins TRBV7-2 to TRBJ1-5; D is unresolved. Trimming stripped 1 base from V and 3 bases from J, with 10 bases between. Germline V CDR1 and CDR2: SGHTA, FQGNSA. There are 15 residues in the CDR3. Here the CDR3 reads CASSLEWSDNQPQHF. DNA of the CDR3: TGTGCCAGCAGCTTAGAGTGGTCAGACAATCAGCCCCAGCATTTT.